The 10 T cell receptor beta chains given below trace back to one sample, sequenced in a study of blood T cell repertoires in COVID-19. Libraries were prepared by immunoSEQ multiplex PCR; TCRdb keeps only in-frame clonotypes and omits some of them. The sample includes about 68,000 clones, 75% to 95% of them seen just once. Sequencing was done on a sample of peripheral blood. These receptors all come from a man aged 40-49 years with COVID-19, enrolled during active disease.

This sequence joins TRBV6-5 and TRBJ2-1; 8 bases match TRBD2. CDR3 length equals 13 residues. J was trimmed by 10 bases and V by 6 bases; bases with no gene match: 8. CDR1 is MNHEY, CDR2 SVGAGI, per germline. The CDR3 DNA sequence: TGTGCCAGCAGGAGGACTAGCCTTTCGGAGCAGTTCTTC. It translates to CASRRTSLSEQFF.

The chain couples TRBV28 to TRBJ1-6; D might be TRBD1 (6 bases). Looked up from germline, CDR1 is MDHEN and CDR2 is SYDVKM. This CDR3 is built from 18 residues. The V end was cut by 5 bases, the J end by 1 base, with 18 bases between. The CDR3 DNA sequence: TGTGCCAGCAGTCCCCTCATGGGGGCTAGGTCCTATAATTCACCCCTCCACTTT. It encodes CASSPLMGARSYNSPLHF.

The chain has TRBV27 and TRBJ2-7; weak D call: TRBD2 (7 bases). The germline V gene encodes CDR1 MNHEY and CDR2 SMNVEV (reference sequence). The V gene lost 6 bases and the J gene lost 5 bases, with 17 bases spanning the gap. The CDR3 has 14 residues. The CDR3, as DNA: TGTGCCAGCAGAGACGGGGGGCTCGTCAACGAGCAGTACTTC. Translating it yields CASRDGGLVNEQYF.

The V and J genes are TRBV11-2 and TRBJ2-1; 10 bases align to TRBD2. Losses at the gene ends were 7 bases for V and 7 bases for J; bases not matched to a gene: 10. The germline V gene encodes CDR1 SGHAT and CDR2 FQNNGV. This CDR3 has 15 amino acids. The CDR3 nucleotides are TGTGCCAGCACCACCACTAGCGGGGTTAGGAATGAGCAGTTCTTC. This translates into CASTTTSGVRNEQFF.

The CDR3 loop reads CASSLGAAPQETQYF. As DNA, the CDR3 is TGTGCCAGCAGCTTAGGAGCGGCTCCTCAAGAGACCCAGTACTTC. This sequence joins TRBV11-2 and TRBJ2-5; the D gene is possibly TRBD2 (5 bases). The germline V gene has CDR1 SGHAT and CDR2 FQNNGV. The CDR3 is 15 amino acids. The V end was cut by 1 base, the J end by 2 bases, with 11 bases between.

On this clone itself: This specimen includes other DNA sequences encoding the same CDR3. The CDR3 protein is CASSHGTSGQETQYF. The DNA for the CDR3 is TGCGCCAGCAGTCACGGGACTAGCGGACAAGAGACCCAGTACTTC. The rearrangement joins TRBV5-1 to TRBJ2-5; TRBD2 matches at 11 bases. The germline V gene has CDR1 SGHRS and CDR2 YFSETQ. CDR3 size: 15 residues. V was pared by 5 bases and J by 2 bases, with 5 bases of the junction left unmatched.

This chain joins TRBV10-3 and TRBJ2-2; no reliable D call. The V gene's germline CDR1 is ENHRY and CDR2 SYGVKD. The V end was cut by 8 bases, the J end by 1 base, with 11 bases between. This CDR3 spans 14 amino acids. The CDR3 bases are TGTGCCATCCGGAAAGAGGAGAACACCGGGGAGCTGTTTTTT. This encodes CAIRKEENTGELFF.

The chain joins TRBV18 to TRBJ2-1; D perhaps matches TRBD1 (6 bases). Trimming pared 2 bases from V and 2 bases from J, leaving 13 bases between. The germline CDR1 and CDR2 sequences are KGHSH and LQKENI. The CDR3 covers 16 residues. For the CDR3, the DNA is TGTGCCAGCTCACCAAATCCGGACAGCACCTACAATGAGCAGTTCTTC. This translates into CASSPNPDSTYNEQFF.

The chain joins TRBV27 to TRBJ1-6; unclear D gene. From germline, CDR1 is MNHEY and CDR2 SMNVEV (reference sequence). The CDR3 length is 15 residues. Trimming removed 4 bases at V and 6 bases at J, with 13 bases between. As DNA, the CDR3 is TGTGCCAGCAGTTCTGTGGGTGAGGGTAATTCACCCCTCCACTTT. It translates to CASSSVGEGNSPLHF.

The rearrangement links TRBV28 to TRBJ1-6; D is uncertain. Between the trimmed V and J ends, which lost 8 bases and 5 bases, there was a span of 10 bases. CDR3 length: 13 residues. The germline V gene encodes CDR1 MDHEN and CDR2 SYDVKM. For the CDR3, the DNA is TGTGCCAGCGTCGGCGGGCATAATTCACCCCTCCACTTT. It translates to CASVGGHNSPLHF.